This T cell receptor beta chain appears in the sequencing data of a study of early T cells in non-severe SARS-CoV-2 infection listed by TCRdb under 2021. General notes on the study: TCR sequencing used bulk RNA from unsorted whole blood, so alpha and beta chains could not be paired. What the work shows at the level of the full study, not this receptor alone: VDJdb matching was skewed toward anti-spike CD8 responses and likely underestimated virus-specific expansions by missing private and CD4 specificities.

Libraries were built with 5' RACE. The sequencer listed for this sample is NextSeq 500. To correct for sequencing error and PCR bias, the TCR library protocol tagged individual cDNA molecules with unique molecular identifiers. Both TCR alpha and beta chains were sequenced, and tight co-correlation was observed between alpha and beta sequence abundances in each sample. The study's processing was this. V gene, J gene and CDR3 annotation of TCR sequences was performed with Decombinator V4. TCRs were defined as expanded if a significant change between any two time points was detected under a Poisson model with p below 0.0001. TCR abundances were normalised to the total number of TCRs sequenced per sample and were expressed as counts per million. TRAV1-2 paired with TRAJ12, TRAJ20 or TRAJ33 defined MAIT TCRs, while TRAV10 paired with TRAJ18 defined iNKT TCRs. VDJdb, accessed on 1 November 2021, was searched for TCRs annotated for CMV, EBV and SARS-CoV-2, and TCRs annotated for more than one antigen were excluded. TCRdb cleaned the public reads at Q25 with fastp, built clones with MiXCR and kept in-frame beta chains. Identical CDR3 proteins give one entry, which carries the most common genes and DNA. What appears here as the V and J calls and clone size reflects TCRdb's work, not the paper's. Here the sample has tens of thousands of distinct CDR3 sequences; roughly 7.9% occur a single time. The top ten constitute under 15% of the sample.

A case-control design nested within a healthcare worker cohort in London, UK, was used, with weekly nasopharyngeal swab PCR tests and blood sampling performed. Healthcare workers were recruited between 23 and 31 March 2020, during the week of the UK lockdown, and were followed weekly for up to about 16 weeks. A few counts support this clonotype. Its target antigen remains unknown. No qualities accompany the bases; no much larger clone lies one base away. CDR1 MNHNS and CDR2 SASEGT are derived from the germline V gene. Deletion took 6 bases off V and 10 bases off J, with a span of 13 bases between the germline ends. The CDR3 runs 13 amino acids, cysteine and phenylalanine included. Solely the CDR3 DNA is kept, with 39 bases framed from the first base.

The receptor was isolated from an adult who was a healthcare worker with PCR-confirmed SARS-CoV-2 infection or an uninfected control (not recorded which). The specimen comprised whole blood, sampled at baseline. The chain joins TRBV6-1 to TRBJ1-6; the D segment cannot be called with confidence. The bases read TGTGCCAGCAGAGAAAGGGTGGCGTCACCCCTCCACTTT. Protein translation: CASRERVASPLHF.